What follows describes a single T cell receptor (beta chain). What it binds is not known. This specimen comes from a study of CD8+CD57+ T cells in acquired aplastic anemia. Findings of the study overall: For CD8+ Simpson's diversity, patients and controls showed no significant difference. Researchers report that 25 to 30 CD8+ CDR3 sequences appeared in both patients and controls.

The CDR3 is 14 residues long. Trimming pared 4 bases from V and 3 bases from J, leaving 12 bases between. Whoever was chosen for sequencing had shown CD8+CD57+ cell expansion by flow cytometry. Each patient gave a blood sample that was collected before any therapy had been received. It was genomic DNA that served as the template for profiling TCR beta VDJ and CDR3. TCRdb ran MiXCR on the reads and lists one entry per CDR3 protein. The table has 89,000 or so distinct CDR3 sequences, around 62% seen once. This clonotype originated in a human donor with aplastic anemia. Input material: sorted CD4+, CD8+, or CD8+CD57+ T cells (not recorded which) from PBMCs. The V call is TRBV12-3 or TRBV12-4, the J call TRBJ2-5; D possibly corresponds to TRBD1 (6 bases). CDR3 nucleotide sequence: TGTGCCAGCAGTTATACGGGACATAAAGAGACCCAGTACTTC. Amino acid sequence: CASSYTGHKETQYF.